One sample yielded the 11 T cell receptor beta chains listed below, sequenced in a study of response to subunit inactivated influenza vaccine. TCRdb fed the RT-PCR reads into MiXCR, producing one record per CDR3 protein. Among hundreds of thousands of distinct CDR3 sequences listed, 12% were seen once. The sequencing used PBMCs from blood, collected on the day of vaccination. The source of these receptors is a middle-aged man who received an inactivated influenza vaccine.

This clonotype was seen only a few times. The V gene is TRBV7-9, the J gene TRBJ2-5; TRBD2 agrees at 9 bases. With 3 bases clipped from V and 5 bases from J, the junction kept 4 bases outside the gene matches. The germline CDR1 and CDR2 sequences are SEHNR and FQNEAQ (reference sequence). This CDR3 has 14 amino acids. In DNA, the CDR3 is TGTGCCAGCAGCTTCGGCGGGAGGGTTGAGACCCAGTACTTC. It translates to CASSFGGRVETQYF.

The table lists this clonotype with a few counts. The chain has TRBV19 and TRBJ2-7; 7 bases line up with TRBD1. CDR3 size: 14 residues. In germline, CDR1 is LNHDA, CDR2 SQIVND (reference sequence). V was pared by 4 bases and J by 7 bases, with 10 bases of the junction left unmatched. In nucleotides, the CDR3 is TGTGCCAGTAGTAGGGGGAACAGGGGATCGGAGCAGTACTTC. Its protein product is CASSRGNRGSEQYF.

V gene TRBV7-2 combines with J gene TRBJ1-1; TRBD1 agrees at 9 bases. V was clipped by 4 bases and J by 11 bases; unmatched bases: 11. CDR1 SGHTA and CDR2 FQGNSA come from the germline V gene. This CDR3 contains 14 residues. DNA of the CDR3: TGTGCCAGCAGCTGGACGGGACAGGGAGGAGAGGCTTTCTTT. Residues: CASSWTGQGGEAFF.

This clonotype was observed many times. V usage is TRBV6-7 and J usage is TRBJ2-3; D is perhaps TRBD1 or TRBD2 (5 bases each). TRBV6-7 is noted as an ORF with a role that remains uncertain. Trimming left V 8 bases short and J 1 base short, with 19 bases between. The CDR3 has 16 residues. Written as DNA, the CDR3 is TGTGCCAGCGGCTGCGGTACGGGGCTCGGCACAGATACGCAGTATTTT. Protein product: CASGCGTGLGTDTQYF.

At least ten counts were recorded for this clonotype. The chain is built from TRBV20-1 and TRBJ1-5; D is undetermined. This CDR3 contains 12 residues. Germline V gene data show CDR1 as DFQATT and CDR2 as SNEGSKA (reference sequence). V shed 6 bases and J shed 4 bases, with 10 bases lying between them. The CDR3, as DNA: TGCAGTGCGGGCAGAGGGAATCAGCCCCAGCATTTT. Translated: CSAGRGNQPQHF.

The genes are TRBV12-3 or TRBV12-4 and TRBJ1-2, with 8 bases fitting TRBD1. This CDR3 region has 16 residues. The junction had 9 bases not matched to a gene; V was cut back by 4 bases and J by 2 bases. The CDR3, as DNA: TGTGCCAGCAGTTGGGCAGGGGGCGGGGGGAACTATGGCTACACCTTC. Translation gives CASSWAGGGGNYGYTF.

The sample holds a few counts of this clonotype. The chain combines TRBV20-1 with TRBJ2-7, with a possible D match to TRBD1 (5 bases). The CDR3 covers 14 residues. CDR1 is DFQATT and CDR2 is SNEGSKA in the germline V gene (reference sequence). Trimming took 3 bases from V and 1 from J, leaving 13 bases between them. The CDR3 sequence: CSASTGLPSYEQYF. CDR3 in DNA: TGCAGTGCTAGCACAGGCTTACCTTCCTACGAGCAGTACTTC.

The sample holds a few counts of this clonotype. The rearrangement joins TRBV20-1 to TRBJ2-3, with D possibly matching TRBD1 (7 bases). CDR1 DFQATT and CDR2 SNEGSKA come from the germline V gene (reference sequence). The CDR3 is 15 amino acids. V was shortened by 1 base and J by 2 bases, with 13 bases between the two germline ends. As DNA, the CDR3 is TGCAGTGCTAGAGGTTCAGGGGGGATCACAGATACGCAGTATTTT. It specifies CSARGSGGITDTQYF.

This clonotype was observed a few times. The chain combines TRBV11-1 with TRBJ2-3, with 9 bases fitting TRBD2. Germline CDR1 SGHAT, CDR2 FQDESV (reference sequence). Germline trimming cut 5 bases from V and 6 bases from J; bases unmatched to any gene: 12. The CDR3 has 16 residues. This CDR3 reads CASSAIGVAGEDTQYF. CDR3 in DNA: TGTGCCAGCAGCGCCATTGGCGTAGCGGGAGAGGATACGCAGTATTTT.

This clonotype was seen more than once but under ten times. The V call is TRBV5-1, the J call TRBJ2-7, with 12 nucleotides matching TRBD1. J gave up 2 bases and V 4 bases, and 4 bases lay outside the gene matches. The CDR3 spans 15 residues. Germline CDR1 and CDR2: SGHRS and YFSETQ. The CDR3 here is CASSIGTGGAYEQYF. As DNA, the CDR3 is TGCGCCAGCAGCATTGGGACAGGGGGCGCCTACGAGCAGTACTTC. Looking up the rest from reference TRBV5-1 and TRBJ2-7 gives the full variable domain: KAGVTQTPRYLIKTRGQQVTLSCSPISGHRSVSWYQQTPGQGLQFLFEYFSETQRNKGNFPGRFSGRQFSNSRSEMNVSTLELGDSALYLCASSIGTGGAYEQYFGPGTRLTVT.

In this sample, this clonotype turned up a few times. The J gene is TRBJ2-5, the V gene TRBV11-2; TRBD2 agrees at 8 bases. The CDR3 runs 16 residues. V dropped 1 base and J dropped 2; count of bases not matched to a gene: 6. Germline V gene lookup returns CDR1 SGHAT and CDR2 FQNNGV. CDR3: CASSLGRGGFQETQYF. DNA for the CDR3: TGTGCCAGCAGCTTAGGCCGGGGGGGTTTTCAAGAGACCCAGTACTTC.